This TCR beta chain was sequenced for a study of HIV-infected patients and healthy controls. This clonotype has a count of ten or more. Germline V gene lookup returns CDR1 DFQATT and CDR2 SNEGSKA (reference sequence). Trimming removed 1 base from V and 4 bases from J, with 10 bases in between. This CDR3 contains 14 residues. Approximately 500 ng RNA was reverse transcribed with alpha and beta constant-region primers. Alpha and beta chain libraries were made separately by chain-specific third strand synthesis with multiplexing indices. One entry per CDR3 protein results from TCRdb running MiXCR on the 5' RACE reads. In the table there are 15,000 to 20,000 distinct CDR3 sequences, approximately 7.7% of which are singletons. Follow-up blood was drawn about 14 weeks, roughly three months, after antiretroviral therapy began. All unsorted peripheral T cells were captured because whole blood was used without fractionation.

This specimen consisted of blood, obtained during antiretroviral therapy. This clonotype was obtained from an adult with HIV infection. This chain links TRBV20-1 with TRBJ1-4; D gene ambiguous. Here the CDR3 DNA reads TGCAGTGCTAGAGCTCGGGAAAATAATGAAAAACTGTTTTTT. Its protein is CSARARENNEKLFF.